This is a list of T cell receptor beta chains from one sample in a study of shared clonotypes between healthy human individuals. The data were produced by immunoSEQ multiplex PCR, yet TCRdb's version contains in-frame clones alone and is incomplete. The sample holds about 2.5 million clones; approximately 90% are singletons and the top ten take roughly 0.34%. What was sequenced was naive CD4+ T cells from PBMCs. The receptors were sampled from a man between 18 and 35 years old in good health. Some clones in this sample may be carry-over from other donors' samples. Both conserved end residues are part of each CDR3. The D gene is left open where the match is weak. Expanded clones get a size class; other rows say once, few or many, or leave the size out.

>-|TRBV5-6|TRBJ2-5|-
TGTGCCAGCAGCCCATATAGCCAGGGAGGAGAGACCCAGTACTTC
CASSPYSQGGETQYF
>-|TRBV28|TRBJ1-2|-
TGTGCCAGCACCATAATGGGGGGGGTCAATGGCTACACCTTC
CASTIMGGVNGYTF
>-|TRBV29-1|TRBJ2-3|-
TGCAGCGTTGAAGTGGGCACAGATACGCAGTATTTT
CSVEVGTDTQYF
>-|TRBV7-6|TRBJ1-4|-
TGTGCCAGCAGCCAGACAGCGGGTAATGAAAAACTGTTTTTT
CASSQTAGNEKLFF
>TRBD2|TRBV10-3|TRBJ2-3|-
TGTGCCATCAGTGAGCCCGGGACTAGCGGGTTGTATTATTTT
CAISEPGTSGLYYF
>-|TRBV28|TRBJ2-1|-
TGTGCCAGCAAGCCGGGACCGAGATACAATGAGCAGTTCTTC
CASKPGPRYNEQFF
>-|TRBV7-2|TRBJ1-2|-
TGTGCCAGCAGCTTAGAAAAGGTTAACTATGGCTACACCTTC
CASSLEKVNYGYTF
>TRBD2|TRBV28|TRBJ2-7|-
TGTGCCAGCAGTTCACTAGCGGGAGGGGCGGAATACGAGCAGTACTTC
CASSSLAGGAEYEQYF
>TRBD2|TRBV5-1|TRBJ2-7|few
TGCGCCAGCAGCTTGAATCTAGCGGGAGCGGGGTGGGAATACGAGCAGTACTTC
CASSLNLAGAGWEYEQYF
>-|TRBV6-4|TRBJ2-1|-
TGTGCCAGCAGTGACTCAAAGGCAGCACACAATGAGCAGTTCTTC
CASSDSKAAHNEQFF
>TRBD1|TRBV18|TRBJ1-1|-
TGTGCCAGCTCACCCGAGGGGACAGGGGGCTACATGAACACTGAAGCTTTCTTT
CASSPEGTGGYMNTEAFF
>TRBD1|TRBV6-6|TRBJ1-3|-
TGTGCCAGCAGACGACAGGGCTCTGGAAACACCATATATTTT
CASRRQGSGNTIYF
>-|TRBV19|TRBJ2-7|-
TGTGCCAGTATGAAACTGGGTACCTACGAGCAGTACTTC
CASMKLGTYEQYF
>-|TRBV13|TRBJ2-6|-
TGTGCCAGCGTCGGCGGAGGGGTCTCTGGGGCCAACGTCCTGACTTTC
CASVGGGVSGANVLTF
>-|TRBV5-4|TRBJ2-7|-
TGTGCCAGCAGCCGCGGCCGGGACTCCTACGAGCAGTACTTC
CASSRGRDSYEQYF
>TRBD2|TRBV7-9|TRBJ2-1|-
TGTGCCACCCCGAAAATTAGCGGGAGGGCCGTGGTTGAGCAGTTCTTC
CATPKISGRAVVEQFF
>TRBD1|TRBV25-1|TRBJ1-1|-
TGTGCCAGCATATCCGGACAGGCGAACACTGAAGCTTTCTTT
CASISGQANTEAFF
>-|TRBV4-3|TRBJ2-3|once
TGCGCCAGCAGCCGGGCTTTTCTCCAAACAGATACGCAGTATTTT
CASSRAFLQTDTQYF
>TRBD1|TRBV5-1|TRBJ1-1|few
TGCGCCAGCAGCTTGGAGGGACAGGCCACTGAAGCTTTCTTT
CASSLEGQATEAFF
>TRBD1|TRBV9|TRBJ1-1|-
TGTGCCAGCAGCGCGGGACAGTATATGAACACTGAAGCTTTCTTT
CASSAGQYMNTEAFF
>-|TRBV27|TRBJ1-4|once
TGTGCCAGCAGTCGTGAACGGACAGCAACTAATGAAAAACTGTTTTTT
CASSRERTATNEKLFF
>TRBD2|TRBV4-2|TRBJ2-5|-
TGTGCCAGCAGCCGTTCCGGGGGGCAAGAGACCCAGTACTTC
CASSRSGGQETQYF
>-|TRBV10-1|TRBJ2-1|few
TGCGCCAGCAGTGAGTCGGAGAGCTATGAGCAGTTCTTC
CASSESESYEQFF
>-|TRBV15|TRBJ2-5|-
TGTGCCACCAGCACCAGCGCCGGAGCCCAGTACTTC
CATSTSAGAQYF
>-|TRBV11-2|TRBJ2-3|-
TGTGCCAGCAGCCCTTCCCTGAGCACAGATACGCAGTATTTT
CASSPSLSTDTQYF
>-|TRBV2|TRBJ1-2|once
TGTGCCAGCAGTGAACTACTAGAAAGCTACACCTTC
CASSELLESYTF
>-|TRBV19|TRBJ2-5|-
TGTGCCAGTAGTATACCGGGCAGGAGGGAGACCCAGTACTTC
CASSIPGRRETQYF
>TRBD1|TRBV29-1|TRBJ2-7|-
TGCAGCGTCTTGCGACAGGGCTCCTACGAGCAGTACTTC
CSVLRQGSYEQYF
>TRBD1|TRBV5-6|TRBJ2-2|-
TGTGCCAGCAGCTGGGACAGGGGAGGGTCCGGGGAGCTGTTTTTT
CASSWDRGGSGELFF
>TRBD2|TRBV11-3|TRBJ2-1|-
TGTGCCAGCAGCGAAACCACTAGCGGGAATAAGCAGTTCTTC
CASSETTSGNKQFF
>-|TRBV4-2|TRBJ1-3|-
TGTGCCAGCAGCCGGTTGGACCCCGGAAACACCATATATTTT
CASSRLDPGNTIYF
>TRBD1|TRBV6-4|TRBJ2-7|-
TGTGCCAGCAGTCCCCGGACAGGCTCCTACGAGCAGTACTTC
CASSPRTGSYEQYF
>-|TRBV5-6|TRBJ1-2|-
TGTGCCAGCAGACGCACAGGGAGTCTTGGCTACACCTTC
CASRRTGSLGYTF
>-|TRBV2|TRBJ1-2|-
TGTGCCAGCAGTACCTCTTGGGTAAGGAGAGGCTACACCTTC
CASSTSWVRRGYTF
>-|TRBV5-1|TRBJ2-7|-
TGCGCCAGCAGCGCAGCGGTCTACAACGACGAGCAGTACTTC
CASSAAVYNDEQYF
>-|TRBV18|TRBJ1-1|-
TGTGCCAGCTCACCAATTGCCAGGGGTCGGGCTGAAGCTTTCTTT
CASSPIARGRAEAFF
>TRBD2|TRBV7-9|TRBJ2-1|-
TGTGCCAGCAGCTTTGGACTAGCGGGATACTACAATGAGCAGTTCTTC
CASSFGLAGYYNEQFF
>TRBD2|TRBV18|TRBJ2-7|-
TGTGCCAGCTCACCAGGGCTAGCGGGATACGAGCAGTACTTC
CASSPGLAGYEQYF
>-|TRBV5-8|TRBJ1-2|-
TGTGCCAGCAGCCCCGGGGGGCGAGGCTACACCTTC
CASSPGGRGYTF
>-|TRBV29-1|TRBJ2-2|-
TGCAGCGTGCTGACAGGGAGGGACGGGGAGCTGTTTTTT
CSVLTGRDGELFF
>-|TRBV11-2|TRBJ2-1|-
TGTGCCAGCAGCCCAGGGAGGCGGACCGACAATGAGCAGTTCTTC
CASSPGRRTDNEQFF
>-|TRBV4-2|TRBJ1-1|-
TGTGCCAGCAGCCAAGGGTTGGGAGGAGGACACACTGAAGCTTTCTTT
CASSQGLGGGHTEAFF
>TRBD1|TRBV5-8|TRBJ2-7|-
TGTGCCACCAGAATTACAGGGGGCGCCTACGAGCAGTACTTC
CATRITGGAYEQYF
>-|TRBV4-1|TRBJ2-7|-
TGCGCCAGCAGCCAAGAGGACCGATCTTACGAGCAGTACTTC
CASSQEDRSYEQYF